This is a list of T cell receptor beta chains from one sample in a study of control samples from healthy donors and cancer patients. Measured with immunoSEQ multiplex PCR; TCRdb has only the in-frame clones, and not every one. The repertoire holds some 65,000 clones, around 84% seen once, with about 3% in the top ten. What was sequenced was PBMCs. The receptors stem from a woman aged 45 to 65 with lung cancer. Both conserved end residues are part of each CDR3. D genes are given only for firm matches. Size tells how often a clone was seen (once, few, many) or the class of an expanded clone, and some rows leave it out.

J gene	clone size	V gene	D gene	CDR3 protein	CDR3 DNA
TRBJ2-2	many	TRBV19	.	CASSIVTNTGELFF	TGTGCCAGTAGTATAGTGACGAACACCGGGGAGCTGTTTTTT
TRBJ2-1	.	TRBV27	.	CASSLSLALAENEQFF	TGTGCCAGCAGTTTATCCCTAGCTTTGGCGGAGAATGAGCAGTTCTTC
TRBJ1-1	once	TRBV15	.	CATSRFLMNTEAFF	TGTGCCACCAGCAGATTCCTTATGAACACTGAAGCTTTCTTT
TRBJ1-2	.	TRBV28	TRBD1	CASSLGDRVGGYTF	TGTGCCAGCAGTTTAGGGGACAGGGTGGGCGGCTACACCTTC
TRBJ2-1	once	TRBV19	TRBD1	CASSIGGQGADEQFF	TGTGCCAGTAGTATAGGGGGACAGGGGGCCGATGAGCAGTTCTTC
TRBJ2-1	.	TRBV29-1	TRBD1	CSVDRDQYNEQFF	TGCAGCGTCGACAGGGACCAATACAATGAGCAGTTCTTC
TRBJ1-2	.	TRBV7-9	TRBD1	CASSSQIGTEEYGYTF	TGTGCCAGCAGCTCTCAGATCGGGACAGAGGAATATGGCTACACCTTC
TRBJ2-5	.	TRBV11-2	.	CASSLDGETQYF	TGTGCCAGCAGCTTAGACGGGGAGACCCAGTACTTC
TRBJ2-1	.	TRBV3-1/TRBV3-2	.	CASSYGTSNEQFF	TGTGCCAGCAGCTACGGGACCTCCAATGAGCAGTTCTTC
TRBJ2-1	.	TRBV11-2	TRBD2	CASRGLAGSYNEQFF	TGTGCCAGCCGAGGACTAGCGGGTTCCTACAATGAGCAGTTCTTC
TRBJ1-1	once	TRBV6-5	.	CASSYGADNTEAFF	TGTGCCAGCAGTTACGGCGCAGACAACACTGAAGCTTTCTTT
TRBJ1-2	.	TRBV5-1	.	CASRRGDTSNYGYTF	TGCGCCAGCAGGCGCGGGGACACCTCTAACTATGGCTACACCTTC
TRBJ1-5	once	TRBV7-2	.	CASSFPNQPQHF	TGTGCCAGCAGCTTCCCAAATCAGCCCCAGCATTTT
TRBJ2-7	.	TRBV6-2/TRBV6-3	.	CASSYGAEGEQYF	TGTGCCAGCAGTTACGGTGCCGAGGGGGAGCAGTACTTC
TRBJ2-5	.	TRBV12-3/TRBV12-4	.	CASSGSEETQYF	TGTGCCAGCAGTGGCTCCGAAGAGACCCAGTACTTC
TRBJ1-6	.	TRBV5-6	TRBD1	CASSLGQAYNSPLHF	TGTGCCAGCAGCTTAGGACAGGCCTATAATTCACCCCTCCACTTT
TRBJ2-5	.	TRBV28	.	CASSSRSDQETQYF	TGTGCCAGCAGTTCCCGCTCCGACCAAGAGACCCAGTACTTC
TRBJ1-2	.	TRBV20-1	TRBD1	CSASSGDRGFYGYTF	TGCAGTGCTAGTTCGGGGGACAGGGGGTTCTATGGCTACACCTTC
TRBJ2-7	once	TRBV19	.	CASSINGAGEQYF	TGTGCCAGTAGTATTAACGGGGCCGGGGAGCAGTACTTC
TRBJ2-7	.	TRBV14	.	CASSQGPVYEQYF	TGTGCCAGCAGCCAAGGTCCGGTCTACGAGCAGTACTTC
TRBJ1-3	.	TRBV9	.	CASSVGLGDNTIYF	TGTGCCAGCAGCGTAGGCTTAGGGGACAACACCATATATTTT
TRBJ1-4	.	TRBV7-9	TRBD1	CASSLGWQGVEKLFF	TGTGCCAGCAGCTTAGGGTGGCAGGGGGTTGAAAAACTGTTTTTT
TRBJ1-5	.	TRBV9	.	CASSVGEGDLSNQPQHF	TGTGCCAGCAGCGTAGGAGAGGGAGACTTGAGCAATCAGCCCCAGCATTTT
TRBJ1-6	.	TRBV6-5	.	CASKWQGKDSPLHF	TGTGCCAGCAAATGGCAGGGGAAGGATTCACCCCTCCACTTT
TRBJ2-2	.	TRBV19	.	CASTTTTLHGELFF	TGTGCCAGTACCACCACGACGCTACACGGGGAGCTGTTTTTT
TRBJ2-3	few	TRBV9	.	CASSVPSTDTQYF	TGTGCCAGCAGCGTGCCTAGCACAGATACGCAGTATTTT
TRBJ1-1	.	TRBV11-3	TRBD1	CASSSGQGNTEAFF	TGTGCCAGCAGCTCGGGACAGGGGAACACTGAAGCTTTCTTT
TRBJ1-3	.	TRBV2	.	CASTVDSAGNTIYF	TGTGCCAGCACTGTGGACAGCGCAGGAAACACCATATATTTT
TRBJ1-1	.	TRBV19	.	CASSIGVSEAFF	TGTGCCAGTAGTATTGGGGTATCTGAAGCTTTCTTT
TRBJ2-2	.	TRBV5-1	.	CASSLAQLNTGELFF	TGCGCCAGCAGCTTGGCACAGCTGAACACCGGGGAGCTGTTTTTT
TRBJ1-1	.	TRBV6-4	.	CASSDPQRGVTEAFF	TGTGCCAGCAGTGACCCCCAGCGGGGGGTCACTGAAGCTTTCTTT
TRBJ1-5	.	TRBV18	TRBD1	CASSGQYDQPQHF	TGTGCCAGCTCGGGACAGTACGATCAGCCCCAGCATTTT
TRBJ1-1	.	TRBV5-6	.	CASSLGVVTEAFF	TGTGCCAGCAGCTTGGGGGTTGTGACTGAAGCTTTCTTT
TRBJ2-4	.	TRBV19	TRBD1	CASSTTGGGNIQYF	TGTGCCAGTAGTACGACAGGGGGTGGAAACATTCAGTACTTC
TRBJ1-2	.	TRBV10-3	.	CAISFSSGSNGYTF	TGTGCCATCAGCTTTTCATCCGGGTCGAATGGCTACACCTTC
TRBJ1-5	.	TRBV11-2	.	CASSPTLTGTQHF	TGTGCCAGCAGCCCGACCCTTACAGGAACCCAGCATTTT
TRBJ1-2	.	TRBV19	TRBD1	CATQETGGVLGGYTF	TGTGCCACCCAAGAGACAGGGGGCGTCCTAGGGGGCTACACCTTC
TRBJ1-1	.	TRBV29-1	TRBD1	CSADRVGYTEAFF	TGCAGCGCCGACAGGGTAGGGTACACTGAAGCTTTCTTT
TRBJ1-1	.	TRBV6-5	.	CASSRTAFTEAFF	TGTGCCAGCAGTAGGACAGCTTTCACTGAAGCTTTCTTT
TRBJ2-7	.	TRBV2	TRBD1	CASSADRGYEQYF	TGTGCCAGCAGTGCGGACAGGGGATACGAGCAGTACTTC
TRBJ1-1	.	TRBV4-1	TRBD1	CASSRDRVGTEAFF	TGCGCCAGCAGCCGGGACAGGGTCGGGACTGAAGCTTTCTTT
TRBJ2-5	once	TRBV7-8	.	CASSLVRQGGTQYF	TGTGCCAGCAGCTTAGTCCGCCAGGGGGGGACCCAGTACTTC
TRBJ1-5	.	TRBV28	TRBD1	CASSLTGTGRNQPQHF	TGTGCCAGCAGTTTAACAGGGACAGGGCGCAATCAGCCCCAGCATTTT
TRBJ1-1	.	TRBV6-5	.	CASSYDTDSTEAFF	TGTGCCAGCAGTTACGATACAGATTCCACTGAAGCTTTCTTT
TRBJ2-3	few	TRBV19	.	CASRTGTDTQYF	TGTGCCAGTAGAACAGGCACAGATACGCAGTATTTT
TRBJ2-1	once	TRBV5-4	.	CASSSQGFNNEQFF	TGTGCCAGCAGCTCCCAGGGGTTTAACAATGAGCAGTTCTTC
TRBJ2-7	.	TRBV7-2	.	CASSQAQVYYEQYF	TGTGCCAGCAGCCAGGCACAGGTCTACTACGAGCAGTACTTC
TRBJ2-7	.	TRBV23-1	.	CARRCRSPGGCEQYF	TGCGCCCGTCGCTGCAGAAGCCCTGGGGGTTGCGAGCAGTACTTC
TRBJ1-1	.	TRBV11-2	TRBD1	CASSLTTGGYTEAFF	TGTGCCAGCAGCTTAACCACAGGGGGATACACTGAAGCTTTCTTT
TRBJ1-1	.	TRBV6-5	.	CASRIGGFTEAFF	TGTGCCAGCAGAATCGGAGGGTTCACTGAAGCTTTCTTT
TRBJ1-1	.	TRBV5-5	TRBD1	CASSSRHNRTGRNTEAFF	TGTGCCAGCAGCTCGAGACACAACAGGACAGGGCGGAACACTGAAGCTTTCTTT
TRBJ2-7	.	TRBV30	.	CAWMGGHEQYF	TGTGCCTGGATGGGGGGCCACGAGCAGTACTTC
TRBJ1-2	.	TRBV7-2	.	CASTAPDRFNYGYTF	TGTGCCAGCACCGCCCCCGACAGGTTCAACTATGGCTACACCTTC
TRBJ1-1	.	TRBV5-6	.	CASSSGNTEAFF	TGTGCCAGCAGCTCGGGGAACACTGAAGCTTTCTTT
TRBJ2-1	.	TRBV7-9	TRBD1	CASSSGQVGNEQFF	TGTGCCAGCAGCTCAGGACAGGTTGGCAATGAGCAGTTCTTC
TRBJ1-1	.	TRBV6-5	.	CASSFNGPHTEAFF	TGTGCCAGCAGTTTCAACGGGCCACACACTGAAGCTTTCTTT
TRBJ1-1	.	TRBV12-3/TRBV12-4	TRBD1	CAQMGGGREAFF	TGTGCCCAAATGGGAGGGGGCAGGGAAGCTTTCTTT
TRBJ2-5	.	TRBV28	.	CASSPTLIQETQYF	TGTGCCAGCAGTCCAACTTTGATCCAAGAGACCCAGTACTTC
TRBJ1-5	.	TRBV15	TRBD1	CATSTRIRGQVSNQPQHF	TGTGCCACCAGCACTCGAATAAGAGGACAGGTTAGCAATCAGCCCCAGCATTTT